The 26 T cell receptor beta chains below were found in one sample sequenced in a study of regulatory T cells in long-lasting Graves disease. Indicated time point: persistent/refractory GD, antithyroid drugs over 5 years with positive TRAb. The TCR library was made from RNA extracted from PBMCs. Assembly of TCR beta libraries relied on iRepertoire HTBI primers together with Arm-PCR of CDR3 regions. From the multiplex PCR reads, TCRdb called clonotypes with MiXCR, one entry per CDR3 protein. This table has around 430,000 distinct CDR3 sequences, 20% to 25% appearing once. The sequenced sample was peripheral blood mononuclear cells (PBMCs), obtained when the disease was refractory, from a patient treated with antithyroid drugs. Every receptor here comes from a female donor with Graves disease.

V gene TRBV19 combines with J gene TRBJ1-4, with D tentatively TRBD1 (5 bases). V was clipped by 7 bases and J by 8 bases, with 14 bases between them. The CDR3 covers 13 residues. Germline CDR1 reads LNHDA; CDR2 reads SQIVND (reference sequence). CDR3 loop: CASNRRVEEKLFF. In DNA, the CDR3 is TGTGCCAGTAACAGGAGGGTGGAAGAAAAACTGTTTTTT.

In its sample, this clonotype was seen many times. This sequence joins TRBV5-5 and TRBJ2-5; 9 nucleotides align to TRBD1. The CDR3 sequence is 15 residues long. V trimming: 4 bases; J trimming: 5 bases; junction bases outside the gene matches: 9. The V gene's germline CDR1 is SGHKS and CDR2 YYEKEE (reference sequence). In DNA, the CDR3 is TGTGCCAGCAGCCCGCGACAGGGGGATTTCGAGACCCAGTACTTC. Translation gives CASSPRQGDFETQYF.

This clonotype was seen ten or more times. The rearrangement uses TRBV11-1 and TRBJ1-1; a weak D match, TRBD1 (6 bases). Trimming took off 6 bases at V and 5 bases at J, with 16 bases between the two ends. The germline V gene encodes CDR1 SGHAT and CDR2 FQDESV (reference sequence). This CDR3 contains 14 residues. CDR3: CASRKEGVGTEAFF. The CDR3 bases are TGTGCCAGCAGAAAAGAGGGGGTTGGGACTGAAGCTTTCTTT.

Ten or more counts support this clonotype. The chain links TRBV2 to TRBJ1-1; TRBD1 matches at 9 bases. Germline-derived CDR1 and CDR2 are SNHLY and FYNNEI. The CDR3 spans 13 residues. The ends lost 6 bases at V and 7 bases at J; junction bases unmatched: 6. CDR3 nucleotides: TGTGCCAGCAGGGGGGACAGGGCGGGTGAAGCTTTCTTT. Amino acid sequence: CASRGDRAGEAFF.

This clonotype was counted at least ten times. The chain is built from TRBV2 and TRBJ1-5; D unclear. Germline assignment: CDR1 SNHLY and CDR2 FYNNEI. V lost 9 bases, J lost 4 bases, and 13 bases lay in between. The CDR3 runs 13 residues. The CDR3 DNA reads as TGTGCCAGTCACCGGGTTATGAATCAGCCCCAGCATTTT. Translated, it gives CASHRVMNQPQHF.

As to this clonotype: Its ends do not fully match the called genes, so a read error is possible. The rearrangement links TRBV5-1 to TRBJ1-6, with D tentatively TRBD1 (6 bases). The CDR3 spans 14 residues. CDR1 and CDR2 (germline): SGHRS, YFSETQ. This chain's CDR3 is CASSDYRDGSPLHF. The CDR3 bases are TGTGCCAGCAGCGATTACAGGGATGGCTCACCCCTCCACTTT.

This clonotype appeared many times. This rearrangement joins TRBV28 to TRBJ1-1, with 8 bases aligning to TRBD1. Trimming at V came to 6 bases and at J to 6 bases, leaving 9 bases not matched to a gene. Germline V lookup: CDR1 MDHEN, CDR2 SYDVKM. The CDR3 is 14 amino acids. The CDR3 region is CASRDSGTGPEAFF. CDR3 bases: TGTGCCAGCAGAGACTCCGGGACAGGCCCTGAAGCTTTCTTT. Full variable domain (missing parts from reference TRBV28 and TRBJ1-1): DVKVTQSSRYLVKRTGEKVFLECVQDMDHENMFWYRQDPGLGLRLIYFSYDVKMKEKGDIPEGYSVSREKKERFSLILESASTNQTSMYLCASRDSGTGPEAFFGQGTRLTVV.

The chain uses TRBV29-1 and TRBJ2-5; 9 bases agree with TRBD2. V lost 3 bases, J lost 5 bases, and 16 bases stayed unmatched. The CDR3 runs 17 residues. CDR1 and CDR2 (germline): SQVTM, ANQGSEA. The CDR3 coding sequence is TGCAGCGTTGACCTCTTAGGCCAGCGGGGGGCCAGGGAGACCCAGTACTTC. It translates to CSVDLLGQRGARETQYF.

This clonotype has ten or more counts. This chain uses TRBV2 with TRBJ1-2, with D maybe TRBD1 (6 bases). Germline values: CDR1 SNHLY, CDR2 FYNNEI. Trimming shortened V by 3 bases and J by 5 bases, and 16 bases separated the two germline ends. The CDR3 consists of 15 residues. The CDR3 bases are TGTGCCAGCAGTGAGGGGGACATCTCGGGGTATGGCTACACCTTC. It is translated as CASSEGDISGYGYTF.

This clonotype has a count of ten or more. The rearrangement links TRBV28 to TRBJ2-5; a weak D match, TRBD1 (6 bases). The CDR3 consists of 17 residues. Trimming stripped 3 bases from V and 1 base from J, with 18 bases between. Germline V gives CDR1 MDHEN, CDR2 SYDVKM. CDR3 sequence: CASSFPRDTFLQETQYF. The CDR3 nucleotides are TGTGCCAGCAGTTTTCCTCGGGACACTTTTCTCCAAGAGACCCAGTACTTC. The whole variable domain, filled in from reference TRBV28 and TRBJ2-5, reads DVKVTQSSRYLVKRTGEKVFLECVQDMDHENMFWYRQDPGLGLRLIYFSYDVKMKEKGDIPEGYSVSREKKERFSLILESASTNQTSMYLCASSFPRDTFLQETQYFGPGTRLLVL.

This clonotype was seen more than once but under ten times. The chain recombines TRBV20-1 with TRBJ1-5; the D gene is possibly TRBD1 (5 bases). The CDR3 length is 15 residues. Trimming stripped 0 bases from V and 4 bases from J, with 13 bases between. The germline gives CDR1 DFQATT, CDR2 SNEGSKA (reference sequence). The CDR3 nucleotides are TGCAGTGCTAGAGAAGACTACGCAGGGAATCAGCCCCAGCATTTT. The encoded protein is CSAREDYAGNQPQHF.

This clonotype occurred a few times. This sequence joins TRBV7-2 and TRBJ1-4; D possibly corresponds to TRBD1 (5 bases). Germline assignment: CDR1 SGHTA and CDR2 FQGNSA. The CDR3 extends over 15 amino acids. V was pared by 5 bases and J by 8 bases, with 18 bases between. CDR3 nucleotide sequence: TGTGCCAGCAGCGACCGGGGAGGGGCCGGGGAAAAACTGTTTTTT. This codes for CASSDRGGAGEKLFF.

This clonotype was observed at least ten times. This sequence joins TRBV7-8 and TRBJ2-5, with 8 bases matching TRBD1. Germline V gene sequence: CDR1 SGHVS, CDR2 FQNEAQ. V dropped 2 bases and J dropped 1; count of bases not matched to a gene: 3. The CDR3 covers 15 residues. The DNA of the CDR3 is TGTGCCAGCAGCTTACTGGGACAGGCCCAAGAGACCCAGTACTTC. Residues: CASSLLGQAQETQYF.

As for this clonotype: A clone one base away is much larger, so this may be a read error. The rearrangement links TRBV6-2 or TRBV6-3 to TRBJ2-7; the match to TRBD2 covers 8 bases. Germline assignment: CDR1 MNHEY and CDR2 SVGEGT. The CDR3 consists of 17 residues. The V and J ends lost 5 bases and 4 bases, in that order; junction bases with no gene match: 16. The CDR3 is CASSEGSGSGSAYEQYF. In DNA, the CDR3 is TGTGCCAGCAGTGAAGGATCTGGGAGCGGGAGTGCGTACGAGCAGTACTTC.

V is TRBV28 and J is TRBJ2-1, with D tentatively TRBD1 or TRBD2 (5 bases each). The CDR3 extends over 14 amino acids. Trimming left V 8 bases short and J 6 bases short, with 17 bases between. The germline CDR1 and CDR2 sequences are MDHEN and SYDVKM. As DNA, the CDR3 is TGTGCCAGCTCTACGGGACGAGCCAGCAATGAGCAGTTCTTC. Amino acids: CASSTGRASNEQFF.

The rearrangement joins TRBV28 to TRBJ2-3; 9 nucleotides match TRBD1. The V and J ends lost 6 bases and 3 bases, in that order; junction bases with no gene match: 4. CDR3 size: 14 residues. CDR1 and CDR2 (germline): MDHEN, SYDVKM. The chain's CDR3 is CASRGTGWTDTQYF. The CDR3 DNA follows: TGTGCCAGCAGAGGGACAGGGTGGACAGATACGCAGTATTTT.

This clonotype was seen a handful of times. The chain is built from TRBV7-2 and TRBJ1-3, with D possibly TRBD1 on 5 matching bases. The V gene lost 3 bases and the J gene lost 0 bases, with 6 bases spanning the gap. The CDR3 consists of 14 residues. Germline V gives CDR1 SGHTA, CDR2 FQGNSA. The CDR3 DNA reads as TGTGCCAGCAGCTTGGACAACTCTGGAAACACCATATATTTT. Encoded protein: CASSLDNSGNTIYF.

This rearrangement joins TRBV30 to TRBJ2-6; D remains unclear. V was cut by 3 bases and J by 0 bases, with 9 bases left in between. CDR3 length: 15 residues. Germline CDR1 reads GTSNPN; CDR2 reads SVGIG (reference sequence). CDR3 nucleotide sequence: TGTGCCTGGAGAGGTCGGGCCTCTGGGGCCAACGTCCTGACTTTC. Protein sequence: CAWRGRASGANVLTF.

There are many counts of this clonotype. The J gene is TRBJ2-7, the V gene TRBV4-2; the match to TRBD2 covers 7 bases. The CDR3 is 15 amino acids. V shed 4 bases, J shed 4 bases, and the junction held 10 bases outside the gene matches. Germline V CDR1 and CDR2: LGHNA, YNFKEQ. The CDR3: CASSPGEGGGYEQYF. DNA of the CDR3: TGTGCCAGCAGCCCCGGGGAAGGCGGGGGTTACGAGCAGTACTTC.

A note on this clonotype: A much larger clone differs by one base, so this may be a read error. CDR3 region: CAGSRTGFDGEAFF. The DNA of the CDR3 is TGTGCCGGCAGCAGGACCGGGTTTGATGGTGAAGCTTTCTTT. The chain recombines TRBV7-3 with TRBJ1-1; D gene ambiguous. The CDR3 spans 14 residues. CDR1 is SGHTA and CDR2 is FQGTGA in the germline V gene.

The chain recombines TRBV27 with TRBJ2-7; TRBD2 matches 14 bases. J was trimmed by 7 bases and V by 4 bases; bases with no gene match: 9. Germline V gene data show CDR1 as MNHEY and CDR2 as SMNVEV (reference sequence). This CDR3 is built from 16 residues. The CDR3 is CASSSTSGRATGEQYF. The DNA for the CDR3 is TGTGCCAGCAGTTCGACTAGCGGGAGGGCGACGGGGGAGCAGTACTTC.

The V gene is TRBV12-3 or TRBV12-4, the J gene TRBJ1-1, with D unclear. Trimming took 5 bases from V and 5 from J, leaving 12 bases between them. The CDR3 totals 13 residues. CDR3 amino acids: CASSIKRLTEAFF. DNA of the CDR3: TGTGCCAGCAGTATCAAGAGGTTGACTGAAGCTTTCTTT.

This clonotype was seen ten or more times. The chain employs TRBV28 and TRBJ2-5; a possible D gene is TRBD2 (6 bases). This CDR3 has 14 residues. V dropped 8 bases and J dropped 5 bases, with 18 bases sitting between them. Germline-derived CDR1 and CDR2 are MDHEN and SYDVKM. The CDR3 bases are TGTGCCAGCTTGAACGGGAGAGCCTCCGAGACCCAGTACTTC. Translating gives CASLNGRASETQYF.

The chain carries TRBV12-5 and TRBJ2-3, with D possibly being TRBD1 (5 bases). Trimming took off 3 bases at V and 6 bases at J, with 7 bases between the two ends. The CDR3 consists of 12 residues. CDR1 is LGHNT, CDR2 FRNRAP, per germline. Here the CDR3 DNA reads TGTGCTAGTGGTTTAGGGGCTGATACGCAGTATTTT. Its protein is CASGLGADTQYF.

The chain combines TRBV30 with TRBJ2-7; 9 bases agree with TRBD1. CDR3 length equals 14 residues. Germline V gives CDR1 GTSNPN, CDR2 SVGIG (reference sequence). V was pared by 1 base and J by 4 bases, with 5 bases of the junction left unmatched. CDR3 protein: CAWSGGTGKYEQYF. CDR3 nucleotide sequence: TGTGCCTGGAGTGGAGGGACAGGGAAATACGAGCAGTACTTC.

In this sample, this clonotype turned up many times. The V and J genes are TRBV28 and TRBJ1-5, with a weak D call TRBD1 (5 bases). Germline V CDR1 and CDR2: MDHEN, SYDVKM. The ends were cut back, 4 bases at V and 7 bases at J, with 8 bases in the middle. The CDR3 is made up of 12 amino acids. CDR3 DNA: TGTGCCAGCAGTTCTGGGGGACAGCCCCAGCATTTT. Protein sequence: CASSSGGQPQHF. The whole variable domain, remainder taken from reference TRBV28 and TRBJ1-5, is DVKVTQSSRYLVKRTGEKVFLECVQDMDHENMFWYRQDPGLGLRLIYFSYDVKMKEKGDIPEGYSVSREKKERFSLILESASTNQTSMYLCASSSGGQPQHFGDGTRLSIL.